This paragraph covers one TCR beta chain sequence. This entry is derived from a study of CXCR3-negative and CXCR3-positive naive CD8 T cells. UMI-tagged TRB cDNA libraries were built via 5' RACE. TCRdb reworked the 5' RACE reads into one entry per CDR3 protein, no DNA. Its table records under 70,000 distinct CDR3 sequences. Germline V gene data show CDR1 as SEHNR and CDR2 as FQNEAQ (reference sequence). The CDR3 runs 12 residues. Sequences were obtained from memory CD8+ T cells from blood. The gene calls are TRBV7-9 and TRBJ1-1; the TRBD1 assignment by TCRdb is unverifiable without DNA. The clonotype was recovered from a human donor in good health. Some clones in this sample may be carry-over from other donors' samples. The CDR3 loop reads CASSLGVSEAFF. Together with reference TRBV7-9 and TRBJ1-1, the CDR3 gives the full variable domain: DTGVSQNPRHKITKRGQNVTFRCDPISEHNRLYWYRQTLGQGPEFLTYFQNEAQLEKSRLLSDRFSAERPKGSFSTLEIQRTEQGDSAMYLCASSLGVSEAFFGQGTRLTVV.